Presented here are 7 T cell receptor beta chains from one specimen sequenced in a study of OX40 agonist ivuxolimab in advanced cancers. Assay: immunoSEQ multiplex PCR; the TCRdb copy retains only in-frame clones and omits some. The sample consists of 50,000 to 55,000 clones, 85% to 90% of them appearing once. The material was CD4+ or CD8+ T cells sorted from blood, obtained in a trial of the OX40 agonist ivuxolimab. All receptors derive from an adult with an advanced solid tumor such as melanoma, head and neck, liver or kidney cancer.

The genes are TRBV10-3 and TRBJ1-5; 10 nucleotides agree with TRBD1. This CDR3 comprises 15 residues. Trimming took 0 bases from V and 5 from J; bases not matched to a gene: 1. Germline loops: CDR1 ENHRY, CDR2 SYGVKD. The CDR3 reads CAISESGTGDQPQHF. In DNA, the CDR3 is TGTGCCATCAGTGAGTCTGGGACAGGGGATCAGCCCCAGCATTTT.

CDR3 DNA: TGCGCCAGCAGCTTGGGACTAGCGGGAGCCTACAATGAGCAGTTCTTC. Translated, it gives CASSLGLAGAYNEQFF. This sequence joins TRBV5-1 and TRBJ2-1; 12 nucleotides match TRBD2. This CDR3 comprises 16 residues. Germline CDR1 SGHRS, CDR2 YFSETQ. V shed 0 bases and J 2 bases; nucleotides not matched to a gene: 0.

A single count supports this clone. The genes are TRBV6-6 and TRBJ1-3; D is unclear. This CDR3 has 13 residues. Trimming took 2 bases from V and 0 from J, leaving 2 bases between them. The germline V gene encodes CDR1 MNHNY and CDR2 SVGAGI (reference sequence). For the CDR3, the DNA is TGTGCCAGCAGTTACACCTCTGGAAACACCATATATTTT. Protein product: CASSYTSGNTIYF.

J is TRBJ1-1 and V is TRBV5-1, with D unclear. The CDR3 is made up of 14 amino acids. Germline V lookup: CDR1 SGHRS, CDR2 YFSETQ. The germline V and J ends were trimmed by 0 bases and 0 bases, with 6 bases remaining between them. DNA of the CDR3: TGCGCCAGCAGCTTGGAGATTTTGAACACTGAAGCTTTCTTT. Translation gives CASSLEILNTEAFF.

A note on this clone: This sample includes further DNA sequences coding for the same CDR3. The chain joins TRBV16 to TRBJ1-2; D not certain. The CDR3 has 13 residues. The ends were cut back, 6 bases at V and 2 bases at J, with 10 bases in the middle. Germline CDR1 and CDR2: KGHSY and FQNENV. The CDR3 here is CASSPDGNYGYTF. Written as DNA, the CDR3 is TGTGCCAGCAGTCCGGACGGGAACTATGGCTACACCTTC. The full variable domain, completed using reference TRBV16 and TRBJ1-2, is GEEVAQTPKHLVRGEGQKAKLYCAPIKGHSYVFWYQQVLKNEFKFLISFQNENVFDETGMPKERFSAKCLPNSPCSLEIQATKLEDSAVYFCASSPDGNYGYTFGSGTRLTVV.

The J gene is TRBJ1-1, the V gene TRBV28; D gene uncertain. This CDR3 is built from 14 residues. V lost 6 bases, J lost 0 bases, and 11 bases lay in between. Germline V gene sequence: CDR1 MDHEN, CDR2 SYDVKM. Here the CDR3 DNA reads TGTGCCAGCAGGGAGGACTTTTTGAACACTGAAGCTTTCTTT. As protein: CASREDFLNTEAFF.

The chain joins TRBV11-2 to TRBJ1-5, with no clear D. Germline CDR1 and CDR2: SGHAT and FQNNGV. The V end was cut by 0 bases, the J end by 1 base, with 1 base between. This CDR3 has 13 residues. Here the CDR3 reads CASSLESNQPQHF. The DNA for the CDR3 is TGTGCCAGCAGCTTAGAAAGCAATCAGCCCCAGCATTTT.